These T cell receptor beta chains were read from a single sample in a study of CD8 T cells in ankylosing spondylitis. TCRdb fed the 5' RACE reads into MiXCR, producing one record per CDR3 protein. The sample records about 400,000 distinct CDR3 sequences, 20% to 25% being singletons. The specimen was blood, either unsorted or a sorted T cell fraction (not recorded which). Receptor source: a male donor with ankylosing spondylitis or in good health (not recorded which). Each CDR3 is given with its conserved first and last residue. Fields, in order: V gene, D gene, J gene, clone size, CDR3 protein, CDR3 DNA. D genes are given only for firm matches. Where a row states a size, it is once, few, many or the class of an expanded clone; other rows omit it.

v_gene: TRBV7-9
d_gene: .
j_gene: TRBJ2-3
abundance: .
CDR3aa: CASSLHPGAADTQYF
CDR3nt: TGTGCCAGCAGCCTTCACCCCGGAGCCGCAGATACGCAGTATTTT

v_gene: TRBV28
d_gene: .
j_gene: TRBJ2-7
abundance: few
CDR3aa: CASSLGQASYEQYF
CDR3nt: TGTGCCAGCAGTTTAGGGCAGGCCTCCTACGAGCAGTACTTC

v_gene: TRBV6-1
d_gene: .
j_gene: TRBJ2-2
abundance: .
CDR3aa: CASRPRDLTGELFF
CDR3nt: TGTGCCAGCAGGCCCCGGGACCTCACCGGGGAGCTGTTTTTT

v_gene: TRBV3-1
d_gene: .
j_gene: TRBJ2-1
abundance: few
CDR3aa: CASSQGIRVSYNEQFF
CDR3nt: TGTGCCAGCAGCCAAGGAATCAGGGTCAGCTACAATGAGCAGTTCTTC

v_gene: TRBV3-1
d_gene: .
j_gene: TRBJ2-1
abundance: .
CDR3aa: CASSQDPGYGYNEQFF
CDR3nt: TGTGCCAGCAGCCAAGATCCGGGGTACGGGTACAATGAGCAGTTCTTC

v_gene: TRBV30
d_gene: .
j_gene: TRBJ2-7
abundance: few
CDR3aa: CAWSVPGLYEQYF
CDR3nt: TGTGCCTGGAGTGTACCAGGACTCTACGAGCAGTACTTC

v_gene: TRBV5-1
d_gene: .
j_gene: TRBJ2-2
abundance: few
CDR3aa: CASSLSLFGELFF
CDR3nt: TGCGCCAGCAGCTTGAGTCTGTTCGGGGAGCTGTTTTTT

v_gene: TRBV4-1
d_gene: .
j_gene: TRBJ2-5
abundance: few
CDR3aa: CASSQDVETQETQYF
CDR3nt: TGCGCCAGCAGCCAAGATGTGGAAACTCAGGAGACCCAGTACTTC

v_gene: TRBV7-3
d_gene: .
j_gene: TRBJ2-3
abundance: few
CDR3aa: CASSPITTNPPSTDTQYF
CDR3nt: TGTGCCAGCAGCCCTATCACCACAAACCCACCTTCGACAGATACGCAGTATTTT

v_gene: TRBV29-1
d_gene: .
j_gene: TRBJ2-2
abundance: .
CDR3aa: CSVLTVNTGELFF
CDR3nt: TGCAGCGTTTTGACGGTTAACACCGGGGAGCTGTTTTTT

v_gene: TRBV3-1
d_gene: TRBD1
j_gene: TRBJ2-2
abundance: .
CDR3aa: CASSRTGETGELFF
CDR3nt: TGTGCCAGCAGCCGGACAGGGGAGACCGGGGAGCTGTTTTTT

v_gene: TRBV7-8
d_gene: TRBD1
j_gene: TRBJ2-3
abundance: .
CDR3aa: CASSLLQGEDTQYF
CDR3nt: TGTGCCAGCAGCTTATTGCAGGGGGAAGATACGCAGTATTTT

v_gene: TRBV4-2
d_gene: .
j_gene: TRBJ2-1
abundance: few
CDR3aa: CASSQADRNEQFF
CDR3nt: TGTGCCAGCAGCCAAGCTGACCGCAATGAGCAGTTCTTC

v_gene: TRBV30
d_gene: TRBD1
j_gene: TRBJ1-3
abundance: few
CDR3aa: CAWSVPGGLTGNTIYF
CDR3nt: TGTGCCTGGAGTGTACCAGGGGGTTTAACTGGAAACACCATATATTTT

v_gene: TRBV12-3/TRBV12-4
d_gene: .
j_gene: TRBJ2-2
abundance: few
CDR3aa: CASSSETGNTGELFF
CDR3nt: TGTGCCAGCAGTTCAGAGACAGGGAACACCGGGGAGCTGTTTTTT

v_gene: TRBV10-2
d_gene: .
j_gene: TRBJ2-6
abundance: .
CDR3aa: CASSDPLDGSGANVLTF
CDR3nt: TGCGCCAGCAGTGACCCACTCGACGGTTCTGGGGCCAACGTCCTGACTTTC

v_gene: TRBV28
d_gene: TRBD1
j_gene: TRBJ2-7
abundance: .
CDR3aa: CASRPIFALMGQGYEQYF
CDR3nt: TGTGCCAGCAGGCCCATTTTCGCCTTAATGGGACAGGGCTACGAGCAGTACTTC

v_gene: TRBV7-7
d_gene: .
j_gene: TRBJ1-6
abundance: .
CDR3aa: CASSPGGGSPLHF
CDR3nt: TGTGCTAGCAGCCCGGGGGGAGGATCACCCCTCCACTTT

v_gene: TRBV20-1
d_gene: TRBD1
j_gene: TRBJ2-7
abundance: .
CDR3aa: CSAHGTDSYEQYF
CDR3nt: TGCAGTGCCCACGGGACAGACTCCTACGAGCAGTACTTC

v_gene: TRBV6-1
d_gene: .
j_gene: TRBJ1-2
abundance: .
CDR3aa: CATYYGYTF
CDR3nt: TGTGCCACCTACTATGGCTACACCTTC

v_gene: TRBV12-3/TRBV12-4
d_gene: .
j_gene: TRBJ2-7
abundance: few
CDR3aa: CASSLISARDEQYF
CDR3nt: TGTGCCAGCAGTTTGATTTCTGCTAGAGACGAGCAGTACTTC

v_gene: TRBV27
d_gene: .
j_gene: TRBJ2-7
abundance: few
CDR3aa: CASSIHRAYEQYF
CDR3nt: TGTGCCAGCAGTATCCACAGGGCCTACGAGCAGTACTTC

v_gene: TRBV7-2
d_gene: .
j_gene: TRBJ2-7
abundance: .
CDR3aa: CASSLVTSSYEQYF
CDR3nt: TGTGCCAGCAGCCTAGTCACCAGCTCCTACGAGCAGTACTTC

v_gene: TRBV29-1
d_gene: TRBD2
j_gene: TRBJ2-5
abundance: .
CDR3aa: CSGVGGGRQETQYF
CDR3nt: TGCAGCGGGGTTGGCGGGGGGAGACAAGAGACCCAGTACTTC

v_gene: TRBV12-3/TRBV12-4
d_gene: TRBD1
j_gene: TRBJ2-3
abundance: .
CDR3aa: CASSPTGPTSTDTQYF
CDR3nt: TGTGCCAGCAGCCCGACAGGGCCAACTAGCACAGATACGCAGTATTTT

v_gene: TRBV10-3
d_gene: .
j_gene: TRBJ2-2
abundance: .
CDR3aa: CAISPRDGPNTGELFF
CDR3nt: TGTGCCATCAGCCCTCGGGACGGACCGAACACCGGGGAGCTGTTTTTT

v_gene: TRBV20-1
d_gene: .
j_gene: TRBJ2-2
abundance: .
CDR3aa: CGTKGLNTGELFF
CDR3nt: TGCGGGACCAAGGGTCTGAACACCGGGGAGCTGTTTTTT

v_gene: TRBV12-3/TRBV12-4
d_gene: TRBD2
j_gene: TRBJ2-7
abundance: .
CDR3aa: CASSMGLAGAYEQYF
CDR3nt: TGTGCCAGCAGTATGGGACTAGCGGGGGCCTACGAGCAGTACTTC

v_gene: TRBV12-3/TRBV12-4
d_gene: .
j_gene: TRBJ2-7
abundance: .
CDR3aa: CASSLGDISYERYF
CDR3nt: TGTGCCAGCAGCCTTGGGGACATCTCCTACGAGCGGTACTTC

v_gene: TRBV20-1
d_gene: TRBD1
j_gene: TRBJ2-7
abundance: .
CDR3aa: CSARDRQGKKYEQYF
CDR3nt: TGCAGTGCTAGAGATCGACAGGGGAAAAAATACGAGCAGTACTTC

v_gene: TRBV14
d_gene: .
j_gene: TRBJ2-7
abundance: .
CDR3aa: CASSQLGSRPYEQYF
CDR3nt: TGTGCCAGCAGCCAACTCGGGTCCAGGCCCTACGAGCAGTACTTC

v_gene: TRBV20-1
d_gene: .
j_gene: TRBJ1-6
abundance: few
CDR3aa: CSALDRLFYNSPLHF
CDR3nt: TGCAGTGCTTTGGACAGACTTTTCTATAATTCACCCCTCCACTTT

v_gene: TRBV21-1
d_gene: .
j_gene: TRBJ2-5
abundance: .
CDR3aa: CASSKGGIAKQETQYF
CDR3nt: TGTGCCAGCAGCAAAGGGGGGATAGCTAAACAAGAGACCCAGTACTTC

v_gene: TRBV20-1
d_gene: TRBD1
j_gene: TRBJ2-3
abundance: .
CDR3aa: CSASGVKGARTDTQYF
CDR3nt: TGCAGTGCTAGCGGCGTAAAGGGGGCGCGCACAGATACGCAGTATTTT

v_gene: TRBV7-6
d_gene: TRBD2
j_gene: TRBJ2-1
abundance: .
CDR3aa: CASSSLGGGYNEQFF
CDR3nt: TGTGCCAGCAGCTCCCTAGGCGGGGGGTACAATGAGCAGTTCTTC

v_gene: TRBV28
d_gene: TRBD2
j_gene: TRBJ2-5
abundance: .
CDR3aa: CASSIPTGGGETQYF
CDR3nt: TGTGCCAGCAGTATCCCCACGGGGGGAGGAGAGACCCAGTACTTC

v_gene: TRBV29-1
d_gene: TRBD1
j_gene: TRBJ2-7
abundance: .
CDR3aa: CSVGGGQGKDFHEQYF
CDR3nt: TGCAGCGTTGGTGGGGGACAGGGTAAAGATTTCCACGAGCAGTACTTC

v_gene: TRBV6-2/TRBV6-3
d_gene: TRBD1
j_gene: TRBJ2-5
abundance: .
CDR3aa: CASSSGDREWETQYF
CDR3nt: TGTGCCAGCAGCTCTGGGGACAGGGAATGGGAGACCCAGTACTTC

v_gene: TRBV13
d_gene: .
j_gene: TRBJ2-1
abundance: .
CDR3aa: CASSFGSTGEQFF
CDR3nt: TGTGCCAGCAGCTTTGGGAGTACAGGTGAGCAGTTCTTC

v_gene: TRBV20-1
d_gene: .
j_gene: TRBJ2-1
abundance: .
CDR3aa: CSARDLEGPGYNEQFF
CDR3nt: TGCAGTGCTAGAGATCTTGAAGGGCCCGGCTACAATGAGCAGTTCTTC

v_gene: TRBV5-6
d_gene: TRBD1
j_gene: TRBJ1-2
abundance: .
CDR3aa: CASSADRDFKGDGYTF
CDR3nt: TGTGCCAGCAGCGCGGACAGGGATTTCAAGGGGGATGGCTACACCTTC

v_gene: TRBV2
d_gene: TRBD2
j_gene: TRBJ2-2
abundance: .
CDR3aa: CASSEFSGSTGELFF
CDR3nt: TGTGCCAGCAGTGAATTTAGCGGGTCGACCGGGGAGCTGTTTTTT

v_gene: TRBV29-1
d_gene: .
j_gene: TRBJ2-7
abundance: .
CDR3aa: CSVELGGQATYEQYF
CDR3nt: TGCAGCGTTGAGTTGGGGGGCCAGGCGACCTACGAGCAGTACTTC

v_gene: TRBV7-8
d_gene: .
j_gene: TRBJ2-5
abundance: few
CDR3aa: CASSLEPSPRGETQYF
CDR3nt: TGTGCCAGCAGCTTAGAGCCCTCCCCCCGGGGAGAGACCCAGTACTTC

v_gene: TRBV11-2
d_gene: .
j_gene: TRBJ2-5
abundance: .
CDR3aa: CASSLGGEKGETQYF
CDR3nt: TGTGCCAGCAGCTTAGGGGGCGAAAAAGGGGAGACCCAGTACTTC

v_gene: TRBV7-9
d_gene: .
j_gene: TRBJ2-1
abundance: .
CDR3aa: CASSRQQSPYNEQFF
CDR3nt: TGTGCCAGCAGCCGACAGCAGAGCCCCTACAATGAGCAGTTCTTC

v_gene: TRBV15
d_gene: .
j_gene: TRBJ2-1
abundance: few
CDR3aa: CATRDTFREGSYNEQFF
CDR3nt: TGTGCCACCAGAGATACCTTTCGGGAAGGGTCCTACAATGAGCAGTTCTTC

v_gene: TRBV11-2
d_gene: .
j_gene: TRBJ2-2
abundance: few
CDR3aa: CASSLEDTSTGELFF
CDR3nt: TGTGCCAGCAGCTTGGAGGACACATCCACCGGGGAGCTGTTTTTT

v_gene: TRBV7-3
d_gene: .
j_gene: TRBJ2-3
abundance: few
CDR3aa: CASSQAGDSLTDTQYF
CDR3nt: TGTGCCAGCAGCCAGGCCGGGGACTCCCTCACAGATACGCAGTATTTT

v_gene: TRBV7-8
d_gene: .
j_gene: TRBJ2-7
abundance: .
CDR3aa: CASSDREVYEQYF
CDR3nt: TGTGCCAGCAGCGACAGGGAGGTCTACGAGCAGTACTTC

v_gene: TRBV9
d_gene: TRBD1
j_gene: TRBJ1-1
abundance: few
CDR3aa: CASSVEGRGRGNTEAFF
CDR3nt: TGTGCCAGCAGCGTAGAGGGCAGGGGGCGAGGAAACACTGAAGCTTTCTTT

v_gene: TRBV7-2
d_gene: .
j_gene: TRBJ2-3
abundance: few
CDR3aa: CARREEGSTDTQYF
CDR3nt: TGTGCCCGCCGGGAAGAAGGGAGCACAGATACGCAGTATTTT

v_gene: TRBV7-9
d_gene: .
j_gene: TRBJ2-4
abundance: .
CDR3aa: CASSLLTTEAKNIQYF
CDR3nt: TGTGCCAGCAGCCTCCTCACGACCGAGGCCAAAAACATTCAGTACTTC

v_gene: TRBV3-1
d_gene: TRBD1
j_gene: TRBJ2-1
abundance: .
CDR3aa: CASSPIDRDPLREQFF
CDR3nt: TGTGCCAGCAGCCCAATCGACAGGGATCCTCTTAGGGAGCAGTTCTTC

v_gene: TRBV10-2
d_gene: .
j_gene: TRBJ2-7
abundance: once
CDR3aa: CASRPQSSYEQYF
CDR3nt: TGCGCCAGCAGACCTCAAAGCTCCTACGAGCAGTACTTC